The 9 T cell receptor beta chains below come from one sample, sequenced in a study of Ad26.COV2.S vaccination and SARS-CoV-2 variants. Sample treatment: some 20 received Ad26.COV2.S at low or high dose, single or two shots; roughly five received placebo; per-sample allocation not given. Collection of samples fell on day 63 after the first vaccine or placebo injection. Repertoires were generated with immunoSEQ multiplex PCR, while TCRdb's copy carries only in-frame clones and drops some. The sample contains 410,000 or so clones, around 92% of which appear only once. The source material was peripheral blood, sampled in a trial of Ad26.COV2.S vaccine versus placebo. The receptors come from a person aged 18 to 65 who received the Ad26.COV2.S COVID-19 vaccine or a placebo.

Points on this clone: The junction shows a germline mismatch at one end, possibly a read error. This chain uses TRBV6-5 with TRBJ2-1; 7 nucleotides line up with TRBD2. Per germline, CDR1 MNHEY and CDR2 SVGAGI. The CDR3 has 11 residues. CDR3 DNA sequence: TGTGCCAGCCGAAGCGGGACTTTCTCGATCTTC. Amino acids: CASRSGTFSIF.

Notes on this clone: Other DNA sequences in the sample encode the same CDR3. The chain has TRBV27 and TRBJ2-3; weak D call: TRBD2 (5 bases). The CDR3 consists of 12 residues. Germline assignment: CDR1 MNHEY and CDR2 SMNVEV (reference sequence). V dropped 5 bases and J dropped 6 bases, with 9 bases sitting between them. CDR3: CASSPRRDTQYF. Written as DNA, the CDR3 is TGTGCCAGCAGTCCCCGGAGGGATACGCAGTATTTT.

This clone was observed a single time. This chain uses TRBV6-2 or TRBV6-3 with TRBJ1-1; D is perhaps TRBD1 (5 bases). The V end was cut by 5 bases, the J end by 5 bases, with 21 bases between. The germline V gene has CDR1 MNHEY and CDR2 SVGEGT. This CDR3 has 16 residues. The CDR3 loop is CASSLRRDSPRTEAFF. CDR3 bases: TGTGCCAGCAGTCTGCGAAGGGACTCCCCCAGGACTGAAGCTTTCTTT.

V gene TRBV4-3 combines with J gene TRBJ2-5, with a weak D call TRBD1 (6 bases). This CDR3 has 22 amino acids. Germline V gene data show CDR1 as LGHNA and CDR2 as YSLEER. V was cut by 1 base and J by 7 bases, with 37 bases left in between. The CDR3 reads CASSQAAAAFGQLSSFSSTQYF. The CDR3 DNA reads TGCGCCAGCAGCCAAGCCGCGGCCGCTTTTGGACAGCTAAGCTCCTTCTCATCGACCCAGTACTTC.

This clone occurred a few times. The chain joins TRBV6-5 to TRBJ1-1, with D perhaps matching TRBD1 (6 bases). The CDR3 spans 14 residues. Trimming took 6 bases from V and 8 from J, leaving 19 bases between them. Germline CDR1 reads MNHEY; CDR2 reads SVGAGI. The CDR3 loop is CASRPVWTDGEAFF. The CDR3 DNA follows: TGTGCCAGCAGGCCGGTTTGGACAGACGGCGAAGCTTTCTTT.

The rearrangement links TRBV19 to TRBJ2-1; the D gene is possibly TRBD2 (7 bases). There are 18 residues in the CDR3. With 3 bases removed from V and 2 bases from J, the gap between germline ends came to 20 bases. CDR1 and CDR2 from the germline V gene are LNHDA and SQIVND (reference sequence). The CDR3 here is CASSIRLAGAKAYNEQFF. The CDR3 region has the DNA TGTGCCAGTAGTATTCGGCTTGCGGGGGCCAAAGCCTACAATGAGCAGTTCTTC.

This chain links TRBV5-4 with TRBJ1-2; 8 bases are shared with TRBD1. The CDR3 is 15 residues long. The V gene's germline CDR1 is SGHNT and CDR2 YYREEE (reference sequence). Germline trimming cut 3 bases from V and 8 bases from J; bases unmatched to any gene: 12. The CDR3: CASSSKSGTGDGYTF. As DNA, the CDR3 is TGTGCCAGCAGCTCCAAATCCGGGACAGGAGACGGCTACACCTTC.

This clone was detected once. Other DNA sequences in this specimen translate into the identical CDR3. The chain is built from TRBV3-1 (or the pseudogene TRBV3-2) and TRBJ1-5; D may be TRBD1 (5 bases). The V gene lost 0 bases and the J gene lost 4 bases, with 7 bases spanning the gap. This CDR3 is 14 amino acids long. Germline lookup yields CDR1 LGHDT and CDR2 YNNKEL (reference sequence). The CDR3 is CASSQDSGNQPQHF. Written as DNA, the CDR3 is TGTGCCAGCAGCCAAGACTCAGGGAATCAGCCCCAGCATTTT.

This chain connects TRBV19 to TRBJ1-5; D uncertain. Germline lookup yields CDR1 LNHDA and CDR2 SQIVND (reference sequence). Trimming left V 3 bases short and J 4 bases short, with 13 bases between. The CDR3 loop spans 15 amino acids. The chain's CDR3 is CASSMRRQENQPQHF. In nucleotides, the CDR3 is TGTGCCAGTAGTATGCGGCGGCAGGAGAATCAGCCCCAGCATTTT.